This is a list of T cell receptor beta chains from one sample in a study of tumor-infiltrating lymphocytes in primary liver carcinoma. TCRdb ran MiXCR on the multiplex PCR reads and lists one entry per CDR3 protein. The sample has some 190,000 distinct CDR3 sequences; about 60% are singletons. The sample was peripheral blood. The source of these receptors is a man aged 40-49 years with primary liver carcinoma and hepatitis B virus infection. CDR3s include the opening cysteine and the closing phenylalanine or tryptophan. A D gene is named only where the DNA matches it firmly. Clone size appears in some rows only: once, few, many, or a class for an expanded clone.

TRBJ2-2	TRBV11-2	-	-	TGTGCCAACAGCACTACAATCCGGGGGCTGTTTTTT	CANSTTIRGLFF
TRBJ2-2	TRBV7-9	-	TRBD2	TGTGCCAGCAGCTCCCCATCGGGAGGGCCTAACACCGTGGAGCTGTTTTTT	CASSSPSGGPNTVELFF
TRBJ2-5	TRBV29-1	many	-	TGCAGCGTTGAAGACATGAGGGAGACCCAGTACTTC	CSVEDMRETQYF
TRBJ2-5	TRBV4-1	-	-	TGCGCCAGCAGCCAAGAGCTGTCGAAAACGCAAGAGACCCAGTACTTC	CASSQELSKTQETQYF
TRBJ2-5	TRBV19	-	TRBD2	TGTACCAGTAACGGTATAGCGGGCAAGGCGGAGACCCAGTACTTC	CTSNGIAGKAETQYF
TRBJ2-2	TRBV11-2	many	-	TGTGCCAGCAGCTTCGCCAGGGGAAACGGGGAGCTGTTTTTT	CASSFARGNGELFF
TRBJ1-2	TRBV11-2	-	-	TGTGCCAGCGGTGGGGACGGCTATGGCTACACCTTC	CASGGDGYGYTF
TRBJ2-3	TRBV7-8	-	-	TGTGCCAGCTTATTCTCCGGGGTTAATACGCAGTATTTT	CASLFSGVNTQYF
TRBJ2-7	TRBV6-5	few	TRBD2	TGTGCCAGCAGACGGGGGGAGGACGAGCAGTACTTC	CASRRGEDEQYF
TRBJ2-1	TRBV6-6	few	-	TGTGCCAGCAGCGGAGGGGGCCCCTACAATGAGCAGTTCTTC	CASSGGGPYNEQFF
TRBJ2-7	TRBV11-2	-	-	TGTCCCAGCAGCTATCACGGGAAAGCCTACGAGCAGTACTTC	CPSSYHGKAYEQYF
TRBJ1-4	TRBV29-1	-	-	TGCAGCGTTGGACAGGAGTCTAATGAAAAACTGTTTTTT	CSVGQESNEKLFF
TRBJ1-1	TRBV29-1	-	-	TGCAGCGTTCGGGTTTACACTGAAGCTTTCTTT	CSVRVYTEAFF
TRBJ2-1	TRBV28	-	-	TGTGCCTCCGGTCCGTTTGGTGAGCAGTTCTTC	CASGPFGEQFF
TRBJ2-7	TRBV11-2	many	-	TGTGCCAGCAGCTTAGGAGGAGAGCTCGTTTCCTACGAGCAGTACTTC	CASSLGGELVSYEQYF
TRBJ1-3	TRBV13	-	-	TGTGCCAGCATTCGGGTGAACTCTGGAAACACCATATATTTT	CASIRVNSGNTIYF
TRBJ2-2	TRBV6-5	few	TRBD2	TGTGCCAGCACCACAGGGACTAGCGGGAGAGAGGGCACCGGGGAGCTGTTTTTT	CASTTGTSGREGTGELFF
TRBJ2-1	TRBV30	-	-	TGTGCTTTGGCGAGGGCCTATGAGCAGTTCTTC	CALARAYEQFF
TRBJ2-1	TRBV5-4	-	TRBD1	TGTGCCAGCAGCTTGGAACAGGGGCCGGGTGAGCAGTTCTTC	CASSLEQGPGEQFF
TRBJ1-5	TRBV5-8	-	-	TGTGCCAGCAGCTTGGGCAGGGCTGGTCAGCCCCAGCATTTT	CASSLGRAGQPQHF
TRBJ2-3	TRBV30	-	-	TGTGCCTGGAGGGGGACACGACGAGGCACAGATACGCAGTATTTT	CAWRGTRRGTDTQYF
TRBJ2-3	TRBV6-2/TRBV6-3	few	-	TGTGCCAGCAGTTATAGGGACACTCGCACAGATACGCAGTATTTT	CASSYRDTRTDTQYF
TRBJ1-5	TRBV21-1	-	-	TGTGCCAGCAGCCGAAGCGTTACCAATCAGCCCCAGCATTTT	CASSRSVTNQPQHF
TRBJ2-3	TRBV11-2	-	-	TGTGCCAGCAGCTCCACCAAAACTAGAGATACGCAGTATTTT	CASSSTKTRDTQYF
TRBJ1-1	TRBV6-1	few	TRBD1	TGTGCCAGTGTTCAACAGGGGCTGAACACTGAAGCTTTCTTT	CASVQQGLNTEAFF
TRBJ2-7	TRBV29-1	-	-	TGCAGAGTTGAGGACCGCTCCTACGAGCAGTACTTC	CRVEDRSYEQYF
TRBJ2-7	TRBV6-6	-	TRBD1	TGTGCAAGCAGTGGGGGACAGCCGAGCTACTACGAGCAGTACTTC	CASSGGQPSYYEQYF
TRBJ1-1	TRBV6-5	-	-	TGTGCCAGCAGTGAATCAGCAGGGTCCAGCACTGAAGCTTTCTTT	CASSESAGSSTEAFF
TRBJ2-7	TRBV4-1	-	-	TGCGCCAGCAGCCCCTCTCAGAGCTACGAGCAGTACTTC	CASSPSQSYEQYF
TRBJ2-5	TRBV11-2	-	TRBD1	TGTGCCATCGCCCCCAACACAGGGGGTCGGGAGACCCAGTACTTC	CAIAPNTGGRETQYF
TRBJ2-1	TRBV4-2	once	TRBD2	TGTGCCAGCAACCAGACTAGCGGGATCTCCTACAATGAGCAGTTCTTC	CASNQTSGISYNEQFF
TRBJ2-7	TRBV29-1	few	-	TGCAGCGTTGCCGGGACTTCCAGGTCGTACGAGCAGTACTTC	CSVAGTSRSYEQYF
TRBJ1-5	TRBV11-2	-	-	TGTGCCAGCAGCTTAAAAGCAGATACGCAGCATTTT	CASSLKADTQHF
TRBJ2-7	TRBV6-5	-	-	TGTGCCAGCACTTCGAGGGCGTGGGAGCAGTACTTC	CASTSRAWEQYF
TRBJ2-1	TRBV29-1	many	TRBD2	TGCAGCGCGAGACTAGCGGGAGGGTGGGAGCAGTTCTTC	CSARLAGGWEQFF
TRBJ2-7	TRBV30	few	TRBD1	TGTGCCTGGAGCGTGGGACAGGAGGTCAACGAGCAGTACTTC	CAWSVGQEVNEQYF
TRBJ2-1	TRBV10-3	few	TRBD2	TGTGCCATCAGTGGGTTTGCGGGAGGGGCCTACAATGAGCAGTTCTTC	CAISGFAGGAYNEQFF
TRBJ2-2	TRBV11-2	-	TRBD2	TGTGCCAGCAGCCACTGGGCTAGCGGGCACACCGGGGAGCTTTTTTTT	CASSHWASGHTGELFF